Many counts were recorded for the clone carrying this T cell receptor (beta chain). Its antigen is as yet unknown. Unsorted libraries were generated from 2 million PBMCs held at -80 degrees C. This sample was taken from a study of neurological immune-mediated disorders. TCRdb passed the 5' RACE reads through MiXCR, listing each CDR3 protein once. The table lists 80,000 or so distinct CDR3 sequences, approximately 10% of them singletons. Trimming took 4 bases from V and 6 from J; bases not matched to a gene: 10. Germline CDR1 and CDR2: MGHDK and SYGVNS. This CDR3 spans 15 amino acids. General study findings and limits: The study found the most TCR clonal expansion in HTLV-1-associated myelopathy and the least in multiple sclerosis, below healthy controls.

The clonotype originates from a man aged 45-65 years in good health. What was sequenced was PBMCs. The chain recombines TRBV25-1 with TRBJ1-2, with 8 bases aligning to TRBD1. CDR3 amino acids: CASSGRRTGRNGYTF. CDR3 sequence (DNA): TGTGCCAGCAGTGGAAGACGGACAGGGCGAAATGGCTACACCTTC.